These 21 T cell receptor beta chains were all obtained from the same sample, sequenced in a study of blood T cells in healthy people across ages (dated by TCRdb to 2013 to 2016). Library preparation was by 5' RACE. For sequencing, an Illumina HiSeq 2500 was employed. A second PCR of roughly 7 to 12 cycles was run with a J-beta primer mix and a sample-barcoded 5' primer. The raw public data were reprocessed by TCRdb itself: fastp quality trimming at Q25, MiXCR clonotype calling, in-frame beta chains only. When rows share a CDR3 protein, they turn into one entry using the most common DNA and genes. For this sample there are around 1,000,000 distinct CDR3 sequences; 20% to 25% appear just once. The ten largest clones capture 0.65% to 0.95% of the sample. The data also belong to a second study, concerning T cells of mothers and their children.

The sequenced material came from blood. Receptors were obtained from a girl aged 2 to 9 in good health.

This clonotype has more than one count but fewer than ten. The genes are TRBV10-3 and TRBJ2-5; D tentatively reads TRBD1 or TRBD2 (6 bases each). Trimming removed 3 bases at V and 12 bases at J, with 14 bases between. CDR1 and CDR2 from the germline V gene are ENHRY and SYGVKD. The CDR3 loop spans 12 amino acids. The CDR3 sequence is CAISEHGGLKYF. The CDR3 DNA follows: TGTGCCATCAGTGAACACGGGGGCCTCAAGTACTTC.

The CDR3 nucleotides are TGTGCCAGTACGAGCGGGGTCAGCGGGAGGATGGATACGCAGTATTTT. This gives the protein CASTSGVSGRMDTQYF. V usage is TRBV19 and J usage is TRBJ2-3, with 9 nucleotides matching TRBD2. CDR3 length: 16 residues. Germline CDR1 reads LNHDA; CDR2 reads SQIVND (reference sequence). V lost 7 bases and J lost 6; bases outside the gene matches: 14. Variable domain in full (rest from reference TRBV19 and TRBJ2-3): DGGITQSPKYLFRKEGQNVTLSCEQNLNHDAMYWYRQDPGQGLRLIYYSQIVNDFQKGDIAEGYSVSREKKESFPLTVTSAQKNPTAFYLCASTSGVSGRMDTQYFGPGTRLTVL.

The gene calls are TRBV6-6 and TRBJ2-3; TRBD2 matches at 11 bases. This CDR3 is 12 amino acids long. The V gene end was trimmed by 11 bases and the J gene end by 8 bases; junction bases not matched to a gene: 6. Looked up from germline, CDR1 is MNHNY and CDR2 is SVGAGI (reference sequence). The CDR3, as DNA: TGTGCCGTACTAGCGGGGGTGGGTACGCAGTATTTT. This translates into CAVLAGVGTQYF.

The chain has TRBV14 and TRBJ2-2, with 8 bases aligning to TRBD2. This CDR3 has 17 residues. Germline lookup yields CDR1 SGHDN and CDR2 FVKESK. The trim removed 0 bases at V and 4 bases at J, leaving 7 bases unmatched. CDR3 nucleotide sequence: TGTGCCAGCAGCCAAGATTTCGGACTAGCAGGCACCGGGGAGCTGTTTTTT. Encoded protein: CASSQDFGLAGTGELFF.

This clonotype was seen more than once but under ten times. The chain couples TRBV4-1 to TRBJ2-1; 9 bases agree with TRBD2. Looked up from germline, CDR1 is MGHRA and CDR2 is YSYEKL. V was pared by 4 bases and J by 3 bases, with 7 bases of the junction left unmatched. The CDR3 extends over 16 amino acids. This CDR3 is CASSRKAGGLYNEQFF. CDR3 DNA sequence: TGCGCCAGCAGCCGGAAAGCGGGAGGCCTCTACAATGAGCAGTTCTTC.

This rearrangement joins TRBV9 to TRBJ2-5, with 9 nucleotides matching TRBD1. The assigned J gene may be wrong: the sequence end matches TRBJ2-1 better. Germline CDR1 SGDLS, CDR2 YYNGEE. The CDR3 covers 15 residues. In DNA, the CDR3 is TGTGCCAGCAGCGTAGGACAGGGGGTTCCCAATGAGCAGTTCTTC. Translating it yields CASSVGQGVPNEQFF.

The sample holds a few counts of this clonotype. This sequence joins TRBV2 and TRBJ2-3, with 9 bases aligning to TRBD1. V lost 7 bases to trimming and J lost 10 bases; unmatched junction nucleotides: 18. Germline CDR1 and CDR2: SNHLY and FYNNEI. CDR3 length equals 16 residues. The CDR3 loop is CASTRGTGSNRAPQYF. The CDR3, as DNA: TGTGCCAGCACCCGCGGGACAGGGTCTAATCGTGCGCCGCAGTATTTT. The full variable domain, completed using reference TRBV2 and TRBJ2-3, is EPEVTQTPSHQVTQMGQEVILRCVPISNHLYFYWYRQILGQKVEFLVSFYNNEISEKSEIFDDQFSVERPDGSNFTLKIRSTKLEDSAMYFCASTRGTGSNRAPQYFGPGTRLTVL.

The chain couples TRBV6-6 to TRBJ1-3; the D gene is possibly TRBD1 (6 bases). V shed 5 bases and J shed 4 bases, with 18 bases lying between them. This CDR3 is 16 amino acids long. CDR1 MNHNY and CDR2 SVGAGI come from the germline V gene (reference sequence). In DNA form, the CDR3 reads TGTGCCAGCAGTCCCCGAGAGTCAGGGGTCGGAAACACCATATATTTT. Translation gives CASSPRESGVGNTIYF.

The chain couples TRBV5-3 to TRBJ2-5; 8 bases match TRBD2. Near its end, the DNA agrees better with TRBJ2-1, so the J call may be wrong. TRBV5-3 is classed as an ORF, of uncertain function. This CDR3 has 14 amino acids. DNA for the CDR3: TGTGCCAGAACTCCGGGACTAGACTACAATGAGCAGTTCTTC. This translates into CARTPGLDYNEQFF.

This clonotype was detected only a few times. The rearrangement joins TRBV7-2 to TRBJ2-2; unclear D gene. Trimming took off 1 base at V and 3 bases at J, with 15 bases between the two ends. The CDR3 runs to 17 residues. From germline, CDR1 is SGHTA and CDR2 FQGNSA. The CDR3 DNA reads TGTGCCAGCAGCTTAGACGCCGGGTACCACGACACCGGGGAGCTGTTTTTT. Translation: CASSLDAGYHDTGELFF.

This chain links TRBV7-9 with TRBJ2-5; tentative D call: TRBD2 (5 bases). The DNA end is more similar to TRBJ2-7, so the J call may be wrong. Germline CDR1 and CDR2: SEHNR and FQNEAQ (reference sequence). There are 15 residues in the CDR3. This chain's CDR3 is CASSSGLDRSYEQYF. For the CDR3, the DNA is TGTGCCAGCAGCTCAGGACTCGATAGATCCTACGAGCAGTACTTC.

The gene calls are TRBV20-1 and TRBJ1-1; D may be TRBD1 (5 bases). CDR3 size: 13 residues. The germline gives CDR1 DFQATT, CDR2 SNEGSKA (reference sequence). V shed 6 bases and J shed 7 bases, with 18 bases lying between them. CDR3 nucleotide sequence: TGCAGTGCCCTGATGGAGGGGACGGATGAAGCTTTCTTT. This sequence encodes CSALMEGTDEAFF.

This clonotype has only a few counts. This chain's CDR3 is CASSITGLWNEKLFF. CDR3 in DNA: TGTGCCAGCAGTATAACGGGACTCTGGAATGAAAAACTGTTTTTT. The V gene is TRBV28, the J gene TRBJ1-4, with D perhaps TRBD1 (5 bases). This CDR3 spans 15 amino acids. Germline V CDR1 and CDR2: MDHEN, SYDVKM. The V end lost 5 bases, the J end lost 5 bases, and 15 bases lay between the germline ends.

The sample holds a few counts of this clonotype. The chain employs TRBV29-1 and TRBJ2-3; D unclear. The CDR3 extends over 13 amino acids. Germline CDR1 is SQVTM and CDR2 is ANQGSEA. Trimming removed 4 bases at V and 4 bases at J, with 12 bases between. CDR3 nucleotide sequence: TGCAGCGTTGTAATAGCAGGCGCAGATACGCAGTATTTT. Amino acids: CSVVIAGADTQYF.

The genes are TRBV4-1 and TRBJ2-5; 13 bases fit TRBD2. The V and J ends lost 6 bases and 0 bases, in that order; junction bases with no gene match: 4. Germline assignment: CDR1 MGHRA and CDR2 YSYEKL. This CDR3 is 16 amino acids long. The CDR3 loop is CASRRTSGGNQETQYF. The CDR3 DNA is TGCGCCAGCAGGCGGACTAGCGGGGGAAACCAAGAGACCCAGTACTTC.

Notes on this clonotype: An end of the junction does not agree with germline; a read error may underlie this. The chain combines TRBV12-3 or TRBV12-4 with TRBJ2-6, with a tentative D call TRBD2 (5 bases). CDR3 length: 12 amino acids. This CDR3 is CASSYGDNVLTF. For the CDR3, the DNA is TGTGCCAGCAGTTACGGGGACAACGTCCTGACTTTC.

This clonotype was observed a few times. CDR3 protein: CASISAATSQETQYF. In nucleotides, the CDR3 is TGTGCCAGCATATCGGCGGCGACCTCTCAAGAGACCCAGTACTTC. The genes are TRBV6-6 and TRBJ2-5; D gene uncertain. Trimming stripped 7 bases from V and 2 bases from J, with 17 bases between. The germline V gene encodes CDR1 MNHNY and CDR2 SVGAGI (reference sequence). The CDR3 is made up of 15 amino acids.

This clonotype was observed a few times. A read error may produce the germline difference seen at one junction end. The rearrangement uses TRBV3-1 and TRBJ2-7; D is uncertain. Germline loops: CDR1 LGHDT, CDR2 YNNKEL (reference sequence). This CDR3 spans 14 amino acids. This CDR3 reads CANSQVGSLNEQYF. CDR3 DNA sequence: TGTGCCAACAGCCAAGTCGGTAGCTTGAACGAGCAGTACTTC.

This chain joins TRBV24-1 and TRBJ2-6; no clear D. The V gene's germline CDR1 is KGHDR and CDR2 SFDVKD. The CDR3 covers 14 residues. With 6 bases removed from V and 0 bases from J, the gap between germline ends came to 5 bases. CDR3 sequence reads: CATSPASGANVLTF. CDR3 nucleotide sequence: TGTGCCACCAGTCCTGCCTCTGGGGCCAACGTCCTGACTTTC.

This clonotype was counted at least ten times. This chain uses TRBV11-2 with TRBJ2-7, with no clear D. This CDR3 is 13 amino acids long. Germline V gene sequence: CDR1 SGHAT, CDR2 FQNNGV. Trimming pared 0 bases from V and 3 bases from J, leaving 6 bases between. For the CDR3, the DNA is TGTGCCAGCAGCTTAGATCCCCTCTACGAGCAGTACTTC. Its protein is CASSLDPLYEQYF.

The sample holds a few counts of this clonotype. The chain links TRBV9 to TRBJ1-4, with TRBD1 matching over 7 bases. There are 15 residues in the CDR3. The germline CDR1 and CDR2 sequences are SGDLS and YYNGEE. Trimming at V came to 3 bases and at J to 8 bases, leaving 10 bases not matched to a gene. The CDR3 DNA reads TGTGCCAGCAGCGCTTCCGGGACAGCGGGGGAAAAACTGTTTTTT. Protein sequence: CASSASGTAGEKLFF.